These 26 T cell receptor beta chains share one sample of origin, sequenced in a study of a mutant IDH1 vaccine in newly diagnosed glioma. Documented time point: baseline, week 1 (first vaccination visit). Treatment described: pre-vaccination baseline after standard-of-care therapy. The method was immunoSEQ multiplex PCR; TCRdb's version includes in-frame clones alone and lacks a portion of them. The sample has 85,000 to 100,000 clones, 83% seen once; the top ten hold roughly 6.8%. The sequencing here drew on PBMCs, taken from a glioma patient treated with radiotherapy, temozolomide or both. These receptors all stem from a woman aged 45-59 years with glioma.

The chain combines TRBV5-6 with TRBJ2-7; TRBD2 matches 7 bases. Germline trimming cut 4 bases from V and 2 bases from J; bases unmatched to any gene: 12. From germline, CDR1 is SGHDT and CDR2 YYEEEE. CDR3 length equals 16 residues. In nucleotides, the CDR3 is TGTGCCAGCAGCCCACCTGGGGGGGAGAGGGCCTACGAGCAGTACTTC. Translating gives CASSPPGGERAYEQYF.

V and J are TRBV6-6 and TRBJ2-3, with 9 bases lining up with TRBD2. Germline CDR1 MNHNY, CDR2 SVGAGI (reference sequence). CDR3 length: 13 amino acids. V was clipped by 5 bases and J by 4 bases; unmatched bases: 1. CDR3 sequence reads: CASSQRGADTQYF. In nucleotides, the CDR3 is TGTGCCAGCAGTCAGCGGGGGGCAGATACGCAGTATTTT.

This sequence joins TRBV15 and TRBJ1-4; D uncertain. The V and J ends lost 4 bases and 6 bases respectively, with 9 bases between them. The germline gives CDR1 LNHNV, CDR2 YYDKDF (reference sequence). This CDR3 has 13 amino acids. This CDR3 is CATSKTPDEKLFF. CDR3 sequence (DNA): TGTGCCACCAGCAAGACTCCGGATGAAAAACTGTTTTTT.

In this sample, this clone turned up a few times. V gene TRBV9 combines with J gene TRBJ1-1, with D unclear. This CDR3 is 14 amino acids long. Trimming took off 0 bases at V and 1 base at J, with 7 bases between the two ends. From germline, CDR1 is SGDLS and CDR2 YYNGEE. The CDR3 is CASSVGWGNTEAFF. CDR3 in DNA: TGTGCCAGCAGCGTAGGGTGGGGGAACACTGAAGCTTTCTTT.

The chain carries TRBV5-6 and TRBJ2-3; a possible D gene is TRBD2 (6 bases). CDR1 SGHDT and CDR2 YYEEEE come from the germline V gene. The CDR3 spans 15 residues. The V end lost 0 bases, the J end lost 5 bases, and 13 bases lay between the germline ends. CDR3 sequence reads: CASSLVSGGVDTQYF. Written as DNA, the CDR3 is TGTGCCAGCAGCTTGGTTAGCGGAGGCGTAGATACGCAGTATTTT.

This sequence joins TRBV9 and TRBJ1-4, with no clear D. With 4 bases removed from V and 8 bases from J, the gap between germline ends came to 15 bases. The germline V gene encodes CDR1 SGDLS and CDR2 YYNGEE. CDR3 length: 14 residues. The CDR3 DNA is TGTGCCAGCAGCCCCCACCGGGTCGCGGAAAAACTGTTTTTT. This encodes CASSPHRVAEKLFF.

This clone was picked up a small number of times. The V gene is TRBV7-2, the J gene TRBJ2-7; tentative D call: TRBD2 (5 bases). V was pared by 5 bases and J by 0 bases, with 5 bases between. Germline V gives CDR1 SGHTA, CDR2 FQGNSA. This CDR3 has 12 amino acids. The CDR3 region is CASSGSSYEQYF. The CDR3 DNA follows: TGTGCCAGCAGCGGGAGCTCCTACGAGCAGTACTTC.

The chain links TRBV14 to TRBJ2-1; D call uncertain. Trimming pared 1 base from V and 5 bases from J, leaving 12 bases between. Germline V gives CDR1 SGHDN, CDR2 FVKESK. The CDR3 covers 15 residues. The CDR3 region has the DNA TGTGCCAGCAGCCAAGTAGTTACAACGAACAATGAGCAGTTCTTC. This encodes CASSQVVTTNNEQFF.

The rearrangement joins TRBV5-5 to TRBJ2-6, with TRBD2 identical over 12 bases. V lost 0 bases to trimming and J lost 2 bases; unmatched junction nucleotides: 6. The CDR3 covers 19 residues. CDR1 and CDR2 from the germline V gene are SGHKS and YYEKEE (reference sequence). Here the CDR3 reads CASSLAGLAGGAGANVLTF. The CDR3 DNA sequence: TGTGCCAGCAGCTTGGCCGGGCTAGCGGGGGGGGCTGGGGCCAACGTCCTGACTTTC.

This clone was counted a single time. The J gene is TRBJ1-6, the V gene TRBV5-1; 10 bases match TRBD1. V gave up 1 base and J gave up 10 bases; unmatched junction bases: 8. Germline-derived CDR1 and CDR2 are SGHRS and YFSETQ. CDR3 size: 16 residues. The CDR3 loop is CASSLSGTGVASPLHF. CDR3 in DNA: TGCGCCAGCAGCTTGTCCGGGACAGGGGTGGCCTCACCCCTCCACTTT.

The chain couples TRBV5-1 to TRBJ1-6, with 10 bases matching TRBD1. This CDR3 comprises 15 residues. Trimming at V came to 4 bases and at J to 4 bases, leaving 2 bases not matched to a gene. Germline V gene lookup returns CDR1 SGHRS and CDR2 YFSETQ. The CDR3 DNA reads TGCGCCAGCAGCGAGGGACAGGGGTATAATTCACCCCTCCACTTT. This sequence encodes CASSEGQGYNSPLHF.

V and J are TRBV7-9 and TRBJ1-2; D remains unclear. V was trimmed by 5 bases and J by 5 bases, leaving 9 bases between them. Germline-derived CDR1 and CDR2 are SEHNR and FQNEAQ (reference sequence). CDR3 length: 12 residues. CDR3 protein: CASSRTEYGYTF. In nucleotides, the CDR3 is TGTGCCAGCAGCCGTACAGAGTATGGCTACACCTTC.

This clone has only a few counts. The V gene is TRBV2, the J gene TRBJ1-3; D is uncertain. Germline V gene data show CDR1 as SNHLY and CDR2 as FYNNEI. The CDR3 has 12 amino acids. Trimming shortened V by 7 bases and J by 0 bases, and 4 bases separated the two germline ends. This chain's CDR3 is CASIGSGNTIYF. For the CDR3, the DNA is TGTGCCAGCATCGGCTCTGGAAACACCATATATTTT.

The chain is built from TRBV5-1 and TRBJ2-5; perhaps TRBD2 as D (5 bases). Germline V lookup: CDR1 SGHRS, CDR2 YFSETQ. V lost 1 base, J lost 1 base, and 11 bases lay in between. The CDR3 spans 15 residues. CDR3: CASSLQPGTQETQYF. CDR3 nucleotide sequence: TGCGCCAGCAGCTTGCAGCCGGGAACCCAAGAGACCCAGTACTTC.

The chain couples TRBV6-4 to TRBJ2-3; 11 nucleotides line up with TRBD2. CDR3 length: 16 residues. The trim removed 0 bases at V and 4 bases at J, leaving 3 bases unmatched. CDR1 is MRHNA, CDR2 SNTAGT, per germline. The CDR3 DNA reads as TGTGCCAGCAGTGACTCGAGTAGCGGGGGGGCAGATACGCAGTATTTT. It encodes CASSDSSSGGADTQYF.

The chain employs TRBV6-5 and TRBJ1-6; D gene uncertain. Germline values: CDR1 MNHEY, CDR2 SVGAGI. The CDR3 runs to 15 residues. Between the trimmed V and J ends, which lost 5 bases and 5 bases, there was a span of 13 bases. DNA of the CDR3: TGTGCCAGCAGTCCAGCGTCGCTAGATAATTCACCCCTCCACTTT. Its translation is CASSPASLDNSPLHF.

This clone appeared a single time. This chain uses TRBV2 with TRBJ2-1, with a possible D match to TRBD1 (6 bases). The V gene's germline CDR1 is SNHLY and CDR2 FYNNEI. This CDR3 region has 13 residues. V gave up 2 bases and J gave up 6 bases, with 8 bases separating them. The DNA for the CDR3 is TGTGCCAGCAGTGAATACAGGGCCAATGAGCAGTTCTTC. This sequence encodes CASSEYRANEQFF.

V and J are TRBV30 and TRBJ2-5; D remains ambiguous. Germline CDR1 and CDR2: GTSNPN and SVGIG (reference sequence). Trimming removed 5 bases from V and 1 base from J, with 2 bases in between. This CDR3 is 10 amino acids long. DNA of the CDR3: TGTGCCTGGGCCCAAGAGACCCAGTACTTC. Amino acid sequence: CAWAQETQYF.

The chain employs TRBV5-6 and TRBJ1-4; 7 nucleotides match TRBD1. From germline, CDR1 is SGHDT and CDR2 YYEEEE. The CDR3 runs 16 residues. With 4 bases clipped from V and 8 bases from J, the junction kept 14 bases outside the gene matches. CDR3 coding DNA: TGTGCCAGCAGCCAGCTTATTAGTCAGGGGGAGGAAAAACTGTTTTTT. This encodes CASSQLISQGEEKLFF.

V and J are TRBV7-2 and TRBJ1-3; unclear D gene. The CDR3 spans 15 residues. Trimming shortened V by 5 bases and J by 0 bases, and 11 bases separated the two germline ends. The germline CDR1 and CDR2 sequences are SGHTA and FQGNSA. The CDR3 sequence is CASSAPGGSGNTIYF. The CDR3 DNA is TGTGCCAGCAGCGCCCCGGGAGGCTCTGGAAACACCATATATTTT.

The chain employs TRBV7-2 and TRBJ2-7; no definite D call. Trimming cost V 4 bases and J 2 bases, with 3 bases left between them. CDR3 length: 11 amino acids. In germline, CDR1 is SGHTA, CDR2 FQGNSA. This CDR3 is CASSSTYEQYF. Written as DNA, the CDR3 is TGTGCCAGCAGCTCTACCTACGAGCAGTACTTC.

The chain is built from TRBV29-1 and TRBJ2-6, with 7 nucleotides matching TRBD1. Germline V gives CDR1 SQVTM, CDR2 ANQGSEA. This CDR3 is 17 amino acids long. V was clipped by 5 bases and J by 1 base; unmatched bases: 11. The CDR3 coding sequence is TGCAGCGTTCAACCGGGACAGAGACCTTCTGGGGCCAACGTCCTGACTTTC. Protein: CSVQPGQRPSGANVLTF.

As for this clone: The sample has other DNA sequences that encode this CDR3 too. The chain combines TRBV6-1 with TRBJ2-7; D gene uncertain. V lost 3 bases and J lost 0, with 0 bases in between. Germline assignment: CDR1 MNHNS and CDR2 SASEGT. This CDR3 contains 11 residues. The CDR3 DNA sequence: TGTGCCAGCAGTGACTCCTACGAGCAGTACTTC. It translates to CASSDSYEQYF.

The genes are TRBV19 and TRBJ1-5; D perhaps matches TRBD1 (5 bases). The V gene's germline CDR1 is LNHDA and CDR2 SQIVND (reference sequence). Trimming left V 3 bases short and J 5 bases short, with 11 bases between. CDR3 length: 14 amino acids. The chain's CDR3 is CASSMGRVYQPQHF. The DNA of the CDR3 is TGTGCCAGTAGTATGGGCAGGGTTTATCAGCCCCAGCATTTT.

This clone was counted a single time. The rearrangement links TRBV7-9 to TRBJ1-1; D is unclear. The CDR3 sequence is 14 residues long. V was clipped by 3 bases and J by 1 base, with 9 bases between them. Per the germline V gene, CDR1 is SEHNR and CDR2 is FQNEAQ (reference sequence). The CDR3 protein is CASSFVPPNTEAFF. Written as DNA, the CDR3 is TGTGCCAGCAGCTTCGTACCGCCGAACACTGAAGCTTTCTTT.

The chain recombines TRBV7-2 with TRBJ1-1, with 7 positions matching TRBD1. Looked up from germline, CDR1 is SGHTA and CDR2 is FQGNSA. V lost 5 bases, J lost 7 bases, and 13 bases stayed unmatched. CDR3 size: 15 residues. The CDR3 sequence is CASSPPGQKGLEAFF. In DNA form, the CDR3 reads TGTGCCAGCAGCCCCCCGGGACAGAAGGGGCTTGAAGCTTTCTTT.